A selection of T cell receptor beta chains follows, all from one sample in a study of spatial heterogeneity in lung cancer. In TCRdb, the 5' RACE reads were re-called with MiXCR into one record per CDR3 protein. The table lists 51,000 or so distinct CDR3 sequences, 6% to 8.5% of them singletons, with 35% in the top ten. The sample in question was PBMCs, obtained at follow-up. Source of these receptors: a female donor with early-stage non-small cell lung cancer. Each CDR3 is given with its conserved first and last residue. The order of the fields is clone size, V gene, J gene, CDR3 protein. Size is stated for part of the rows, as once, few or many counts, or as a class when the clone is expanded.

>few|TRBV4-1|TRBJ2-7
CASSQAGTSSSYEQYF
>.|TRBV20-1|TRBJ1-1
CSARDRRQGLNTEAFF
>many|TRBV2|TRBJ1-1
CASSRGLYTEAFF
>few|TRBV4-2|TRBJ2-7
CASSQVGFYEQYF
>few|TRBV7-2|TRBJ1-5
CASVGQGAYSNQPQHF
>many|TRBV27|TRBJ2-3
CASSLSAGVATDTQYF
>few|TRBV2|TRBJ1-2
CASRDRGTNYGYTF
>many|TRBV2|TRBJ2-2
CASRTNRNTGELFF
>.|TRBV4-1|TRBJ1-1
CASSQGDRRNTEAFF
>many|TRBV6-6|TRBJ1-1
CASRNKGNTEAFF
>few|TRBV5-6|TRBJ1-5
CASSLRSQPQHF
>.|TRBV18|TRBJ1-6
CASSAGIINSPLHF
>many|TRBV29-1|TRBJ2-2
CSVVLGQGITGELFF
>.|TRBV16|TRBJ2-2
CASSQSGQNTGELFF
>few|TRBV3-1|TRBJ2-3
CASSLTGGIADTQYF
>few|TRBV5-1|TRBJ1-2
CASSLAGAFANGYTF
>many|TRBV7-2|TRBJ2-7
CASSSPDRYYEQYF
>.|TRBV20-1|TRBJ1-3
CSAPKTGNTIYF
>many|TRBV13|TRBJ2-5
CASSLLAETQYF
>.|TRBV4-1|TRBJ1-5
CASSQGVGGSNQPQHF
>few|TRBV7-9|TRBJ2-1
CASSLNSGQPLNEQFF
>many|TRBV28|TRBJ1-4
CASSIAALGKLFF
>few|TRBV19|TRBJ2-1
CASTLDSAGGSPVDNEQFF
>many|TRBV29-1|TRBJ2-6
CSVESGSGLANVLTF
>many|TRBV28|TRBJ2-7
CASSFLRGSRHEQYF
>many|TRBV15|TRBJ1-5
CATTQTGRGNQPQHF
>few|TRBV9|TRBJ1-2
CASSRTDRNYGYTF
>many|TRBV20-1|TRBJ2-2
CSARRDRGSSNTGELFF
>.|TRBV6-5|TRBJ1-6
CASSLNRPRGTYNSPLHF
>.|TRBV20-1|TRBJ2-7
CSVPRGPDEQYF
>.|TRBV7-2|TRBJ2-1
CASSLVAGGSYNEQFF